The source of this T cell receptor beta chain is a study of graft-versus-host responses after intestinal transplantation. Study overall: Multivisceral, liver-intestinal, or isolated intestinal grafts were transplanted into recipients. Tacrolimus and steroids were given for 2 to 4 years to all recipients after anti-thymocyte globulin induction.

The protocol was immunoSEQ multiplex PCR, while the TCRdb copy is restricted to in-frame clones and leaves out a portion. The table includes about 85,000 clones, approximately 89% detected once. Trimming pared 5 bases from V and 7 bases from J, leaving 14 bases between. This CDR3 contains 13 residues. CDR1 is SEHNR, CDR2 FQNEAQ, per germline (reference sequence). Overall study results and limits: Those patients showing graft-donor T cell macrochimerism displayed high graft-versus-host to host-versus-graft clonal ratios in allografts.

With respect to this clone: Its antigen remains unidentified.

This TCR was recovered from a human donor who was the organ donor for an intestinal transplant. The chain carries TRBV7-9 and TRBJ1-2; D remains ambiguous. Sequencing used unstimulated CD8+ T cells sorted from spleen or lymph node cells, obtained before transplant. The DNA of the CDR3 is TGTGCCAGCAGCCAAGGAGGGCTGGGTGGCTACACCTTC. It translates to CASSQGGLGGYTF.